The next 8 T cell receptor beta chains were all read from a single sample in a study of blood T cell repertoires in COVID-19 (dated by TCRdb to 2018 to 2021). Receptor libraries were prepared by the immunoSEQ multiplex PCR assay. TCRdb took over this immuneACCESS table, retaining in-frame rearrangements with V and J assigned. Such tables are incomplete; in checked studies, under half of the missing clones stem from an unresolved V gene, and the remainder is unexplained. A total of around 160,000 clones appear in this sample, over 70% of them only once. The ten largest make up roughly 3.5% of the sample. Source material: PBMCs or T cells enriched from blood (not recorded which). The receptors were sampled from a woman aged 60-75 years who had recovered from COVID-19.

This clone turned up a few times. The chain carries TRBV9 and TRBJ2-1; possible D gene TRBD1, 6 bases. Trimming pared 0 bases from V and 4 bases from J, leaving 11 bases between. In germline, CDR1 is SGDLS, CDR2 YYNGEE. This CDR3 is built from 15 residues. CDR3 protein: CASSVEGVGYNEQFF. The CDR3 DNA follows: TGTGCCAGCAGCGTAGAGGGGGTCGGGTACAATGAGCAGTTCTTC.

This clone has only a few counts. The chain's CDR3 is CASSLVAGKIGELFF. The CDR3 DNA reads TGTGCCAGCAGCTTAGTCGCAGGGAAAATCGGGGAGCTGTTTTTT. V is TRBV11-3 and J is TRBJ2-2; maybe TRBD1 (5 bases). Germline assignment: CDR1 SGHNT and CDR2 YENEEA. The CDR3 spans 15 residues. V was clipped by 1 base and J by 7 bases, with 13 bases between them.

The rearrangement joins TRBV7-9 to TRBJ1-1; 8 bases align to TRBD1. Germline V gene lookup returns CDR1 SEHNR and CDR2 FQNEAQ (reference sequence). Trimming cost V 10 bases and J 4 bases; bases outside gene matches: 5. The CDR3 is 12 residues long. CDR3 bases: TGTGCCACCAGTGGACAGGGCACTGAAGCTTTCTTT. It yields the protein CATSGQGTEAFF.

A note on this clone: The same CDR3 also results from other DNA sequences found in this sample. The chain is built from TRBV3-1 (or the pseudogene TRBV3-2) and TRBJ1-3, with a weak D call TRBD1 (6 bases). The CDR3 contains 15 residues. Trimming cost V 0 bases and J 4 bases, with 10 bases left between them. Germline V gene lookup returns CDR1 LGHDT and CDR2 YNNKEL (reference sequence). The DNA for the CDR3 is TGTGCCAGCAGCCAAGATAGGGGGTCCGGAAACACCATATATTTT. Protein product: CASSQDRGSGNTIYF.

Concerning this clone: A much more abundant neighbour one base away suggests this may be a read error. Written as DNA, the CDR3 is TGTGCCAGCAGCTGGACAGGAGACACTGAAGCTTTCTTT. Its translation: CASSWTGDTEAFF. The chain combines TRBV6-4 with TRBJ1-1; TRBD1 matches at 7 bases. From germline, CDR1 is MRHNA and CDR2 SNTAGT. The trim removed 6 bases at V and 3 bases at J, leaving 4 bases unmatched. There are 13 residues in the CDR3.

Comment on this clone: Compared with germline, one end of the junction differs, possibly owing to a read error. The chain is built from TRBV7-2 and TRBJ1-3; possibly TRBD1 for D (6 bases). There are 14 residues in the CDR3. The germline gives CDR1 SGHTA, CDR2 FQGNSA. For the CDR3, the DNA is TGTGCCAGCAGATTAGCAGGGGTTGGAAACACCATATATTTT. Its protein product is CASRLAGVGNTIYF.

The gene calls are TRBV27 and TRBJ1-2; the D gene is possibly TRBD1 (6 bases). In germline, CDR1 is MNHEY, CDR2 SMNVEV (reference sequence). This CDR3 has 13 amino acids. V was pared by 3 bases and J by 8 bases, with 13 bases between. The CDR3 DNA follows: TGTGCCAGCAGTTTGGGGGGGGGCCGGGGCTACACCTTC. Encoded protein: CASSLGGGRGYTF.

V usage is TRBV5-4 and J usage is TRBJ2-1; 8 bases are shared with TRBD2. CDR3 length: 17 residues. Per the germline V gene, CDR1 is SGHNT and CDR2 is YYREEE (reference sequence). The J segment lost 4 bases and the V segment lost 3 bases, leaving 12 bases of the junction unmatched. CDR3 sequence (DNA): TGTGCCAGCAGCTCCCCTAAGACCGGGACTAGTTACAATGAGCAGTTCTTC. It encodes CASSSPKTGTSYNEQFF.